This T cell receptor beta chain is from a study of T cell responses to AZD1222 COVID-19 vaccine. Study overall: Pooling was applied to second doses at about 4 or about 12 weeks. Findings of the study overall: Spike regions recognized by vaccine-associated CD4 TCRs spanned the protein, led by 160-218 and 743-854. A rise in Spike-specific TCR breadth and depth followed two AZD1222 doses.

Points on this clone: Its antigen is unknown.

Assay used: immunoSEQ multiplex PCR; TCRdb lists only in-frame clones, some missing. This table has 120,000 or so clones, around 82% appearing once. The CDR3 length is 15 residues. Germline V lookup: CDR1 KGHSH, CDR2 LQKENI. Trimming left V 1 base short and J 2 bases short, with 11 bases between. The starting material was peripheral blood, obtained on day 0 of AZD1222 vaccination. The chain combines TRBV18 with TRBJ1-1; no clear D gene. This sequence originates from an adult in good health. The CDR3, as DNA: TGTGCCAGCTCACCACGCCCAGACCTTAACACTGAAGCTTTCTTT. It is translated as CASSPRPDLNTEAFF.